These 3 T cell receptor beta chains share one sample of origin, sequenced in a study of early T cells in non-severe SARS-CoV-2 infection. Each CDR3 protein gets one entry after TCRdb re-called the 5' RACE reads with MiXCR. This sample has about 44,000 distinct CDR3 sequences; approximately 22% occur once, and the top ten carry 3.5% to 5%. The sequencing used whole blood, collected at baseline. These receptors all stem from an adult who was a healthcare worker with PCR-confirmed SARS-CoV-2 infection or an uninfected control (not recorded which).

This clonotype was observed a few times. J is TRBJ2-5 and V is TRBV11-2; D not resolved. The V gene lost 0 bases and the J gene lost 3 bases, with 8 bases spanning the gap. This CDR3 region has 14 residues. Germline values: CDR1 SGHAT, CDR2 FQNNGV. The CDR3 DNA follows: TGTGCCAGCAGCTTAGATCTCCTAGAAGAGACCCAGTACTTC. As protein: CASSLDLLEETQYF.

This clonotype appeared a few times. CDR3 in amino acids: CASSGGAGRVSPGELFF. The CDR3 bases are TGTGCCAGCAGCGGTGGGGCGGGACGGGTGTCACCCGGGGAGCTGTTTTTT. The chain uses TRBV9 and TRBJ2-2; D may be TRBD2 (6 bases). The CDR3 covers 17 residues. Trimming left V 3 bases short and J 6 bases short, with 21 bases between. The germline V gene has CDR1 SGDLS and CDR2 YYNGEE. The variable domain in full, with the rest retrieved from reference TRBV9 and TRBJ2-2, is DSGVTQTPKHLITATGQRVTLRCSPRSGDLSVYWYQQSLDQGLQFLIQYYNGEERAKGNILERFSAQQFPDLHSELNLSSLELGDSALYFCASSGGAGRVSPGELFFGEGSRLTVL.

This chain connects TRBV7-2 to TRBJ2-5, with TRBD1 matching over 7 bases. The trim removed 3 bases at V and 4 bases at J, leaving 5 bases unmatched. From germline, CDR1 is SGHTA and CDR2 FQGNSA. The CDR3 runs 14 residues. The DNA for the CDR3 is TGTGCCAGCAGCTTGCAGGGACAGCGAGAGACCCAGTACTTC. Residues: CASSLQGQRETQYF.